This T cell receptor beta chain was obtained from a study of response to subunit inactivated influenza vaccine listed by TCRdb under 2018. In the study overall: Deep quantitative profiling of the T cell receptor repertoire was used in the study to follow responses to a trivalent subunit inactivated influenza vaccine.

The junction carries 18 bases between V and J, which are trimmed by 7 bases and 0 bases respectively. Sequences MNHNS (CDR1) and SASEGT (CDR2) are obtained from the germline V gene. The CDR3 holds 16 amino acids from the cysteine to the phenylalanine. Just the 48-base CDR3 DNA is kept, in frame starting at base 1. To note about this clonotype: The specificity of this receptor is unknown. Base qualities were left out, and no much larger clone turns up one base away.

General study outcomes and caveats: The authors suggested that each seasonal influenza vaccination may recruit only a limited number of new T cells.

Libraries were prepared through RT-PCR. Sequencing used an Illumina HiSeq 2500. In TCRdb, the public reads were trimmed at Q25 with fastp and aligned with MiXCR, with productive beta chains retained. Each record represents a unique CDR3 protein, reported with the most common genes and DNA among its rows. The sample yields around 320,000 distinct CDR3 sequences; around 20% were counted once. Around 10% of the sample comes from the top ten. This receptor chain uses TRBV6-1 and TRBJ1-1, with the D gene too uncertain to name. The sample here was PBMCs from blood, taken about 19 months after vaccination. The TCR sequence derives from a man between 50 and 69 years old who received an inactivated influenza vaccine. Donor details come from another sample of the same person, matched by shared clones. This receptor carries the CDR3 CASIHLDWYMNTEAFF. At the DNA level, the sequence is TGTGCCAGCATTCATCTGGACTGGTATATGAACACTGAAGCTTTCTTT.